This record concerns one T cell receptor (beta chain) sequence. Participants' own reports of clinical history determined their cohort assignment. Recovered status in Cohort 3 required two negative PCRs, clearance, or symptom resolution. Trimming took off 1 base at V and 8 bases at J, with 17 bases between the two ends. Per the germline V gene, CDR1 is LNHDA and CDR2 is SQIVND (reference sequence). The CDR3 covers 16 residues. This sample was included in a study of blood T cell repertoires in COVID-19. Study in general: The United States, Italy and Spain supplied acute and convalescent COVID-19 samples.

Data came from immunoSEQ multiplex PCR; TCRdb stores just in-frame clones and leaves some out. There are about 280,000 clones in the sample; around 90% occur only once, and 0.75% to 1% lies in the top ten. This receptor was identified in a woman aged 25-40 years who had recovered from COVID-19. The sequenced sample consisted of PBMCs or T cells enriched from blood (not recorded which). The chain links TRBV19 to TRBJ1-4, with D possibly matching TRBD1 (6 bases). The chain's CDR3 is CASSIGGLGFREKLFF. CDR3 nucleotides: TGTGCCAGTAGTATAGGGGGGCTGGGTTTTCGAGAAAAACTGTTTTTT.